The 21 T cell receptor beta chains presented below share a single source sample, sequenced in a study of OX40 agonist ivuxolimab in advanced cancers. Clones were sequenced by immunoSEQ multiplex PCR, and TCRdb holds only the in-frame ones, with some missing. Found here are about 77,000 clones, over 75% of them singletons; the top ten hold 0.65% to 0.8%. The starting material was CD4+ or CD8+ T cells sorted from blood, obtained in a trial of the OX40 agonist ivuxolimab. The receptors were sampled from an adult with an advanced solid tumor such as melanoma, head and neck, liver or kidney cancer.

The CDR3 region is CASSQAGTGGYEQYF. The CDR3 DNA reads as TGCGCCAGCAGCCAGGCCGGGACAGGGGGCTACGAGCAGTACTTC. This rearrangement joins TRBV4-3 to TRBJ2-7; TRBD1 matches 11 bases. J lost 3 bases, V lost 3 bases, and 4 bases had no gene match. The CDR3 is 15 residues long. Germline assignment: CDR1 LGHNA and CDR2 YSLEER.

This sequence joins TRBV6-6 and TRBJ1-2; D call uncertain. The CDR3 runs 12 residues. Trimming took 4 bases from V and 6 from J, leaving 9 bases between them. CDR1 MNHNY and CDR2 SVGAGI come from the germline V gene (reference sequence). The CDR3: CASSSSSDGYTF. CDR3 sequence (DNA): TGTGCCAGCAGTTCGTCATCGGATGGCTACACCTTC.

The CDR3 DNA sequence: TGTGCCATCAGTGGCCCCCCGGGGGGGTCGAACTACGAGCAGTACTTC. It encodes CAISGPPGGSNYEQYF. The chain carries TRBV10-3 and TRBJ2-7; 8 bases agree with TRBD2. V lost 4 bases and J lost 3; bases outside the gene matches: 11. The CDR3 spans 16 residues. Germline CDR1 and CDR2: ENHRY and SYGVKD.

J is TRBJ2-1 and V is TRBV5-6; no firm D call. Between the trimmed V and J ends, which lost 0 bases and 3 bases, there was a span of 10 bases. This CDR3 has 15 amino acids. Looked up from germline, CDR1 is SGHDT and CDR2 is YYEEEE. The CDR3 nucleotides read TGTGCCAGCAGCTTGGCCCAGATTCGCTACAATGAGCAGTTCTTC. Protein product: CASSLAQIRYNEQFF.

The table lists this clone with a count of one. The chain employs TRBV19 and TRBJ1-2; possibly TRBD1 for D (5 bases). V was clipped by 3 bases and J by 4 bases, with 12 bases between them. There are 14 residues in the CDR3. CDR1 and CDR2 (germline): LNHDA, SQIVND (reference sequence). DNA of the CDR3: TGTGCCAGTAGTATTTCGGGGGTCCCCTATGGCTACACCTTC. Translated, it gives CASSISGVPYGYTF. Using reference TRBV19 and TRBJ1-2 for the parts outside the CDR3, the full variable domain is DGGITQSPKYLFRKEGQNVTLSCEQNLNHDAMYWYRQDPGQGLRLIYYSQIVNDFQKGDIAEGYSVSREKKESFPLTVTSAQKNPTAFYLCASSISGVPYGYTFGSGTRLTVV.

The genes are TRBV30 and TRBJ2-3; D is ambiguous. The CDR3 spans 13 residues. Germline CDR1 is GTSNPN and CDR2 is SVGIG (reference sequence). V was pared by 1 base and J by 7 bases, with 12 bases between. This CDR3 is CAWSAPPINTQYF. CDR3 coding DNA: TGTGCCTGGAGTGCCCCCCCAATAAATACGCAGTATTTT. The whole variable domain, remainder taken from reference TRBV30 and TRBJ2-3, is SQTIHQWPATLVQPVGSPLSLECTVEGTSNPNLYWYRQAAGRGLQLLFYSVGIGQISSEVPQNLSASRPQDRQFILSSKKLLLSDSGFYLCAWSAPPINTQYFGPGTRLTVL.

The chain uses TRBV30 and TRBJ1-4, with no clear D. V lost 0 bases to trimming and J lost 15 bases, with 14 bases between them. Germline CDR1 reads GTSNPN; CDR2 reads SVGIG (reference sequence). The CDR3 consists of 12 residues. The DNA for the CDR3 is TGTGCCTGGAGTGTACGCGGGGTGAGGATGTTTTTT. Translating it yields CAWSVRGVRMFF.

V gene TRBV6-6 combines with J gene TRBJ1-1; 9 bases agree with TRBD1. After removal of 6 bases from V and 5 bases from J, the junction contained 10 bases not matched to a gene. This CDR3 is built from 15 residues. CDR1 is MNHNY, CDR2 SVGAGI, per germline (reference sequence). CDR3 nucleotides: TGTGCCAGCAGCCGAGACAGGGGGTATTCGACTGAAGCTTTCTTT. Translation gives CASSRDRGYSTEAFF.

The chain employs TRBV2 and TRBJ2-7; D is perhaps TRBD2 (5 bases). CDR1 is SNHLY, CDR2 FYNNEI, per germline. The CDR3 has 12 residues. Trimming took 7 bases from V and 5 from J, leaving 12 bases between them. The CDR3 region has the DNA TGTGCCAGCACTGATCTGGAGGACGAGCAGTACTTC. Its translation is CASTDLEDEQYF.

The chain combines TRBV4-3 with TRBJ1-4; D is undetermined. V lost 1 base and J 3 bases, leaving 6 bases between the germline ends. This CDR3 comprises 14 residues. Germline-derived CDR1 and CDR2 are LGHNA and YSLEER. This chain's CDR3 is CASSQGNANEKLFF. The CDR3 region has the DNA TGCGCCAGCAGCCAAGGCAACGCTAATGAAAAACTGTTTTTT.

The chain employs TRBV14 and TRBJ2-7; 11 bases line up with TRBD2. J gave up 3 bases and V 6 bases, and 4 bases lay outside the gene matches. From germline, CDR1 is SGHDN and CDR2 FVKESK. This CDR3 has 14 amino acids. This chain's CDR3 is CASRLTSGVYEQYF. The CDR3 coding sequence is TGTGCCAGCAGATTGACTAGCGGGGTCTACGAGCAGTACTTC.

V and J are TRBV7-9 and TRBJ1-3; D perhaps matches TRBD1 (5 bases). This CDR3 is 16 amino acids long. The V end lost 0 bases, the J end lost 2 bases, and 11 bases lay between the germline ends. In germline, CDR1 is SEHNR, CDR2 FQNEAQ (reference sequence). The CDR3 sequence is CASSLASGGTGNTIYF. The CDR3 DNA is TGTGCCAGCAGCTTAGCATCGGGGGGGACTGGAAACACCATATATTTT.

The CDR3 DNA reads as TGTGCCAGCAGCCCCGCAGGAGGGACCAGCAATCAGCCCCAGCATTTT. Its protein product is CASSPAGGTSNQPQHF. J is TRBJ1-5 and V is TRBV7-9; TRBD1 might be the D (5 bases). The CDR3 totals 16 residues. With 5 bases removed from V and 1 base from J, the gap between germline ends came to 15 bases. Germline values: CDR1 SEHNR, CDR2 FQNEAQ (reference sequence).

The rearrangement joins TRBV7-2 to TRBJ2-7, with 7 bases identical to TRBD1. V shed 5 bases and J 3 bases; nucleotides not matched to a gene: 4. This CDR3 is built from 13 residues. CDR1 and CDR2 (germline): SGHTA, FQGNSA. The DNA for the CDR3 is TGTGCCAGCAGCCCGGACAGGCTCTACGAGCAGTACTTC. Translation: CASSPDRLYEQYF.

The CDR3 protein is CASSERQEKLFF. In DNA form, the CDR3 reads TGTGCCAGCAGTGAAAGACAGGAAAAACTGTTTTTT. The V and J genes are TRBV2 and TRBJ1-4; possible D gene TRBD1, 5 bases. Germline assignment: CDR1 SNHLY and CDR2 FYNNEI. The CDR3 contains 12 residues. Trimming removed 2 bases from V and 8 bases from J, with 6 bases in between. The entire variable domain, with the rest obtained from reference TRBV2 and TRBJ1-4, is as follows: EPEVTQTPSHQVTQMGQEVILRCVPISNHLYFYWYRQILGQKVEFLVSFYNNEISEKSEIFDDQFSVERPDGSNFTLKIRSTKLEDSAMYFCASSERQEKLFFGSGTQLSVL.

The CDR3: CASSPPWTRLADTQYF. CDR3 DNA sequence: TGTGCCAGCTCACCACCATGGACTAGGCTGGCAGATACGCAGTATTTT. The chain combines TRBV18 with TRBJ2-3; TRBD2 matches 7 bases. J lost 4 bases, V lost 0 bases, and 7 bases had no gene match. The germline V gene encodes CDR1 KGHSH and CDR2 LQKENI. This CDR3 is built from 16 residues.

V usage is TRBV6-5 and J usage is TRBJ1-2, with a possible D match to TRBD1 (6 bases). Germline V gene lookup returns CDR1 MNHEY and CDR2 SVGAGI. The CDR3 spans 13 residues. V was pared by 5 bases and J by 4 bases, with 11 bases between. The CDR3 reads CASSRGGGYGYTF. The DNA of the CDR3 is TGTGCCAGCAGTAGGGGGGGCGGCTATGGCTACACCTTC.

V and J are TRBV6-6 and TRBJ2-1; no clear D gene. CDR3 length equals 14 residues. Germline-derived CDR1 and CDR2 are MNHNY and SVGAGI (reference sequence). Trimming stripped 7 bases from V and 8 bases from J, with 18 bases between. The CDR3 DNA follows: TGTGCCAGCAAACGGGTTTCTTTTATCGATGAGCAGTTCTTC. Residues: CASKRVSFIDEQFF.

This clone was counted between two and nine times. The rearrangement links TRBV6-1 to TRBJ1-4, with D tentatively TRBD1 (5 bases). From germline, CDR1 is MNHNS and CDR2 SASEGT. V was pared by 4 bases and J by 0 bases, with 12 bases between. This CDR3 is built from 16 residues. CDR3 DNA sequence: TGTGCCAGCAGTGTACCTCCCAGGGCAACTAATGAAAAACTGTTTTTT. Protein sequence: CASSVPPRATNEKLFF.

V and J are TRBV4-2 and TRBJ2-6, with D unclear. This CDR3 is built from 14 residues. The ends were cut back, 3 bases at V and 2 bases at J, with 5 bases in the middle. Germline V gene lookup returns CDR1 LGHNA and CDR2 YNFKEQ. In DNA, the CDR3 is TGTGCCAGCAGCCATGTACCTGGGGCCAACGTCCTGACTTTC. Encoded protein: CASSHVPGANVLTF.

The rearrangement uses TRBV7-9 and TRBJ2-6, with D perhaps TRBD1 (6 bases). The germline CDR1 and CDR2 sequences are SEHNR and FQNEAQ (reference sequence). Trimming removed 5 bases at V and 4 bases at J, with 12 bases between. The CDR3 spans 15 residues. This CDR3 is CASSTQGGGANVLTF. The CDR3 DNA follows: TGTGCCAGCAGCACACAGGGTGGCGGGGCCAACGTCCTGACTTTC. Full variable domain (rest looked up from reference TRBV7-9 and TRBJ2-6): DTGVSQNPRHKITKRGQNVTFRCDPISEHNRLYWYRQTLGQGPEFLTYFQNEAQLEKSRLLSDRFSAERPKGSFSTLEIQRTEQGDSAMYLCASSTQGGGANVLTFGAGSRLTVL.